The 19 T cell receptor beta chains given below trace back to one sample, sequenced in a study of immune characterization of retroperitoneal liposarcoma. TCRdb analysed the PCR reads with MiXCR anew, one entry per CDR3 protein. The table includes fewer than 2,500 distinct CDR3 sequences, roughly half detected once. Source material: tumor tissue. These receptors were collected from a female donor with retroperitoneal liposarcoma.

This clonotype was found a few times. This sequence joins TRBV6-1 and TRBJ2-7, with D perhaps TRBD2 (6 bases). The ends were cut back, 8 bases at V and 6 bases at J, with 17 bases in the middle. Germline-derived CDR1 and CDR2 are MNHNS and SASEGT. There are 13 residues in the CDR3. In nucleotides, the CDR3 is TGTGCCAGCCGCCGTTGGGACGGGGGCGAGCAGTACTTC. Its translation is CASRRWDGGEQYF.

By sample fraction, this clonotype is medium-sized. The V call is TRBV6-1, the J call TRBJ2-5, with a tentative D call TRBD2 (7 bases). Germline V lookup: CDR1 MNHNS, CDR2 SASEGT. The CDR3 length is 15 residues. Deletions cut 0 bases from V and 11 bases from J, with 19 bases between. The CDR3 protein is CASSEAGGAYNEQYF. In DNA form, the CDR3 reads TGTGCCAGCAGTGAAGCGGGGGGGGCCTACAATGAGCAGTACTTC.

The chain links TRBV5-1 to TRBJ2-5; 11 bases agree with TRBD2. CDR1 and CDR2 from the germline V gene are SGHRS and YFSETQ. This CDR3 comprises 16 residues. J lost 1 base, V lost 1 base, and 3 bases had no gene match. CDR3 nucleotide sequence: TGCGCCAGCAGCTTGATGGGACTAGCGGCCCAAGAGACCCAGTACTTC. It specifies CASSLMGLAAQETQYF.

This clonotype was detected a few times. J is TRBJ2-3 and V is TRBV5-6; no reliable D call. This CDR3 region has 18 residues. The ends were cut back, 0 bases at V and 0 bases at J, with 17 bases in the middle. Germline V gene data show CDR1 as SGHDT and CDR2 as YYEEEE. CDR3 region: CASSLVTLGISSTDTQYF. For the CDR3, the DNA is TGTGCCAGCAGCTTGGTCACCTTAGGTATTTCTAGCACAGATACGCAGTATTTT.

This clonotype is labeled medium-sized. The rearrangement links TRBV6-1 to TRBJ2-3, with TRBD2 identical over 9 bases. The CDR3 extends over 15 amino acids. Per the germline V gene, CDR1 is MNHNS and CDR2 is SASEGT. With 7 bases clipped from V and 2 bases from J, the junction kept 7 bases outside the gene matches. The CDR3 DNA reads TGTGCCAGCAAACGTAGCGGGAGCAACACAGATACGCAGTATTTT. It codes for CASKRSGSNTDTQYF.

The V call is TRBV6-1, the J call TRBJ2-2, with D possibly matching TRBD2 (6 bases). The CDR3 contains 14 residues. From germline, CDR1 is MNHNS and CDR2 SASEGT. Trimming shortened V by 7 bases and J by 2 bases, and 11 bases separated the two germline ends. CDR3: CASIREQNTGELFF. For the CDR3, the DNA is TGTGCCAGCATACGGGAGCAAAACACCGGGGAGCTGTTTTTT.

This clonotype was counted a few times. The rearrangement uses TRBV6-5 and TRBJ2-3; D gene unclear. Germline V lookup: CDR1 MNHEY, CDR2 SVGAGI. V shed 2 bases and J shed 3 bases, with 6 bases lying between them. There are 13 residues in the CDR3. The CDR3 region has the DNA TGTGCCAGCAGTTACGGTGGAACAGATACGCAGTATTTT. Protein sequence: CASSYGGTDTQYF.

This clonotype counts as medium-sized (0.01 to 0.1%). V and J are TRBV7-4 and TRBJ2-1; tentatively, D is TRBD1 or TRBD2 (6 bases each). The V and J ends lost 5 bases and 3 bases respectively, with 17 bases between them. Looked up from germline, CDR1 is SGHVT and CDR2 is SQSDAQ. The CDR3 sequence is 16 residues long. CDR3 nucleotides: TGTGCCAGCAGCCCGAACGGGGGCAATTACTACAATGAGCAGTTCTTC. Translation gives CASSPNGGNYYNEQFF.

The chain joins TRBV6-1 to TRBJ2-1; TRBD2 agrees at 10 bases. The junction had 8 bases not matched to a gene; V was cut back by 6 bases and J by 9 bases. Germline V gives CDR1 MNHNS, CDR2 SASEGT. This CDR3 spans 14 amino acids. CDR3 loop: CASRTAGGKGEQFF. The DNA for the CDR3 is TGTGCCAGCAGGACAGCGGGGGGGAAGGGTGAGCAGTTCTTC.

The rearrangement links TRBV7-7 to TRBJ2-1; 11 nucleotides line up with TRBD2. The V segment lost 2 bases and the J segment 7 bases; nucleotides outside the gene matches: 19. Germline loops: CDR1 SSHAT, CDR2 FNYEAQ (reference sequence). The CDR3 spans 20 residues. The CDR3 nucleotides are TGTGCCAGCAGCTTAAACCCGGGACTAGCGGTCTCTCCTCAGCGGAATGAGCAGTTCTTC. This encodes CASSLNPGLAVSPQRNEQFF.

Remarks on this clonotype: Compared with germline, one end of the junction differs, possibly owing to a read error. V gene TRBV6-5 combines with J gene TRBJ2-1, with 8 bases that match TRBD2. Germline-derived CDR1 and CDR2 are MNHEY and SVGAGI. CDR3 size: 14 residues. The CDR3 bases are TGTGCCAGCAGCCCCACTAACCTTTTAGCGGGACTAGGGTTC. Protein: CASSPTNLLAGLGF.

In its sample, this clonotype was seen a few times. This chain joins TRBV27 and TRBJ2-5, with 8 bases that match TRBD2. Trimming at V came to 6 bases and at J to 11 bases, leaving 14 bases not matched to a gene. The length of the CDR3 is 14 residues. The germline V gene has CDR1 MNHEY and CDR2 SMNVEV (reference sequence). This CDR3 reads CASSAGTSHNEQYF. In DNA, the CDR3 is TGTGCCAGCAGCGCCGGGACTAGTCACAATGAGCAGTACTTC.

The V and J genes are TRBV6-1 and TRBJ2-2; 7 bases align to TRBD1. Germline values: CDR1 MNHNS, CDR2 SASEGT. The V segment lost 10 bases and the J segment 3 bases; nucleotides outside the gene matches: 5. The length of the CDR3 is 13 residues. The CDR3 region has the DNA TGTGCCATTCAGGGGGATGACACCGGGGAGCTGTTTTTT. Its translation is CAIQGDDTGELFF.

This clonotype was picked up one time. V and J are TRBV6-1 and TRBJ2-5, with D unclear. The J call may be wrong; the DNA end is better matched by TRBJ2-1. The germline CDR1 and CDR2 sequences are MNHNS and SASEGT. This CDR3 contains 13 residues. The chain's CDR3 is CASSEERSDEQFF. The CDR3 bases are TGTGCCAGCAGTGAGGAGAGGTCCGATGAGCAGTTCTTC.

The chain has TRBV6-1 and TRBJ1-6, with D possibly matching TRBD1 (6 bases). The CDR3 runs to 19 residues. Germline V CDR1 and CDR2: MNHNS, SASEGT. V lost 5 bases to trimming and J lost 4 bases, with 24 bases between them. The CDR3 sequence is CASSSIAMRTEGYNSPLHF. For the CDR3, the DNA is TGTGCCAGCAGTTCCATTGCAATGAGGACAGAAGGGTATAATTCACCCCTCCACTTT.

The chain combines TRBV7-2 with TRBJ2-5; possibly TRBD2 for D (5 bases). The J call may not be correct, given that the DNA end is closer to TRBJ2-1. CDR1 SGHTA and CDR2 FQGNSA come from the germline V gene. The CDR3 consists of 13 residues. CDR3 DNA sequence: TGTGCCAGCAGCCGCGGGCTAAGAAATGAGCAGTTCTTC. It is translated as CASSRGLRNEQFF.

This clonotype was detected once. CDR3 nucleotide sequence: TGTGCCAGCAGCCGGACTAGCGGGAGGGGTGGGGAGACCCAGTACTTC. Translated, it gives CASSRTSGRGGETQYF. This chain links TRBV6-6 with TRBJ2-1; 15 positions agree with TRBD2. The J call may be faulty, since TRBJ2-5 better matches the DNA end. The CDR3 covers 16 residues. Germline V gene data show CDR1 as MNHNY and CDR2 as SVGAGI (reference sequence).

The genes are TRBV27 and TRBJ2-1; 7 bases match TRBD1. CDR1 MNHEY and CDR2 SMNVEV come from the germline V gene (reference sequence). V was clipped by 5 bases and J by 4 bases; unmatched bases: 14. CDR3 length: 17 amino acids. The CDR3 bases are TGTGCCAGCAGTCTACCGGGACAGATCCCTAAGTACAATGAGCAGTTCTTC. It yields the protein CASSLPGQIPKYNEQFF.

The rearrangement joins TRBV6-5 to TRBJ2-7, with D unclear. CDR3 length equals 16 residues. The ends were cut back, 0 bases at V and 0 bases at J, with 12 bases in the middle. The germline gives CDR1 MNHEY, CDR2 SVGAGI. The CDR3 loop reads CASSYSAGPPSYEQYF. CDR3 nucleotide sequence: TGTGCCAGCAGTTACTCTGCCGGCCCACCCTCCTACGAGCAGTACTTC.